A single sample is the source of the 30 T cell receptor beta chains below, sequenced in a study of T and B cells in COVID-19 patients (dated by TCRdb to about 2020). Genomic DNA extracted from blood was used in amounts of about 250-550 ng for amplification of TRB repertoires. Sequencing relied on an Illumina MiSeq. TRB rearrangements were amplified by multiplex PCR with BIOMED2 TRB-A/B primer pools. In-frame beta chains were kept once TCRdb had trimmed the public reads at Q25 with fastp and called clones with MiXCR. Every entry covers one CDR3 protein and lists the most common genes and DNA from its rows. Here the sample has several thousand distinct CDR3 sequences; about 28% occur a single time. Just over 5.5% of the sample belongs to the ten largest clones. Sequenced material: blood. The receptors derive from a human donor who had recovered from COVID-19.

The CDR3 loop is CASTMWQDSFRNQPQHF. In DNA form, the CDR3 reads TGTGCCAGCACCATGTGGCAGGATAGTTTTCGGAATCAGCCCCAGCATTTT. V gene TRBV6-2 or TRBV6-3 combines with J gene TRBJ1-5; D is unclear. CDR1 MNHEY and CDR2 SVGEGT come from the germline V gene. V was pared by 7 bases and J by 4 bases, with 23 bases between. There are 17 residues in the CDR3.

In its sample, this clonotype was seen once. The gene calls are TRBV29-1 and TRBJ1-4, with TRBD1 matching 8 bases. CDR1 and CDR2 from the germline V gene are SQVTM and ANQGSEA. V lost 6 bases and J lost 2; bases outside the gene matches: 14. The CDR3 length is 17 residues. CDR3 residues: CSVDQTGVEKTNEKLFF. The CDR3 DNA sequence: TGCAGCGTGGACCAGACAGGGGTAGAGAAGACTAATGAAAAACTGTTTTTT.

The V call is TRBV10-3, the J call TRBJ1-2, with a possible D match to TRBD1 (6 bases). Per the germline V gene, CDR1 is ENHRY and CDR2 is SYGVKD. V gave up 7 bases and J gave up 4 bases, with 13 bases separating them. The CDR3 has 13 amino acids. The CDR3 region is CAINIQGGYGYTF. DNA for the CDR3: TGTGCCATCAACATACAGGGCGGCTATGGCTACACCTTC.

In this sample, this clonotype turned up a few times. The chain recombines TRBV14 with TRBJ2-1; 9 bases match TRBD2. There are 15 residues in the CDR3. Per the germline V gene, CDR1 is SGHDN and CDR2 is FVKESK. V lost 4 bases and J lost 3; bases outside the gene matches: 4. The CDR3 loop reads CASSPGLAHYNEQFF. The CDR3 bases are TGTGCCAGCAGCCCCGGACTAGCGCACTACAATGAGCAGTTCTTC.

This clonotype was picked up a small number of times. This rearrangement joins TRBV5-5 to TRBJ1-1; TRBD1 matches at 7 bases. After removal of 2 bases from V and 6 bases from J, the junction contained 7 bases not matched to a gene. CDR1 is SGHKS and CDR2 is YYEKEE in the germline V gene (reference sequence). This CDR3 is 14 amino acids long. The CDR3 nucleotides read TGTGCCAGCAGCTTAGGGGGCGGGAGAGCTGAAGCTTTCTTT. It codes for CASSLGGGRAEAFF.

This clonotype is labeled medium-sized. As DNA, the CDR3 is TGTGCCAGCAGTTCTTGGGACAGAGGAGGCGAGCAGTACTTC. It yields the protein CASSSWDRGGEQYF. This rearrangement joins TRBV27 to TRBJ2-7, with 7 bases lining up with TRBD1. The J segment lost 6 bases and the V segment lost 4 bases, leaving 9 bases of the junction unmatched. CDR1 is MNHEY and CDR2 is SMNVEV in the germline V gene (reference sequence). The CDR3 length is 14 residues.

This clonotype is classed as medium-sized. The CDR3 here is CASSDSATGGGELFF. Written as DNA, the CDR3 is TGTGCCAGCAGTGACTCAGCAACCGGCGGAGGGGAGCTGTTTTTT. The chain joins TRBV6-4 to TRBJ2-2; no reliable D call. With 0 bases removed from V and 8 bases from J, the gap between germline ends came to 13 bases. Germline CDR1 is MRHNA and CDR2 is SNTAGT. This CDR3 is 15 amino acids long.

The J gene is TRBJ1-3, the V gene TRBV2; D ambiguous. Germline V lookup: CDR1 SNHLY, CDR2 FYNNEI. Trimming cost V 8 bases and J 2 bases, with 10 bases left between them. This CDR3 comprises 13 residues. CDR3 protein: CASQSQTGNTIYF. As DNA, the CDR3 is TGTGCCAGCCAGTCACAGACTGGAAACACCATATATTTT.

In its sample, this clonotype is medium-sized. The chain has TRBV18 and TRBJ2-2; possibly TRBD1 for D (5 bases). This CDR3 has 15 residues. The ends were cut back, 4 bases at V and 0 bases at J, with 9 bases in the middle. Germline assignment: CDR1 KGHSH and CDR2 LQKENI. Here the CDR3 reads CASSRRAPNTGELFF. In nucleotides, the CDR3 is TGTGCCAGCTCACGCAGGGCCCCGAACACCGGGGAGCTGTTTTTT.

This clonotype is categorized as medium-sized. The V and J genes are TRBV19 and TRBJ2-7; 13 positions agree with TRBD2. The germline CDR1 and CDR2 sequences are LNHDA and SQIVND (reference sequence). V trimming: 4 bases; J trimming: 3 bases; junction bases outside the gene matches: 9. The CDR3 sequence is 17 residues long. The CDR3 protein is CASSTQGGTSGVYEQYF. The CDR3 nucleotides are TGTGCCAGTAGTACCCAAGGAGGGACTAGCGGGGTCTACGAGCAGTACTTC.

This chain connects TRBV4-1 to TRBJ2-5; maybe TRBD2 (7 bases). The ends were cut back, 0 bases at V and 0 bases at J, with 29 bases in the middle. The germline gives CDR1 MGHRA, CDR2 YSYEKL. The CDR3 totals 22 residues. The CDR3 region has the DNA TGCGCCAGCAGCCAAGATAGAGAGCCCCTTGCCCCTCGGCGGGGGCACCAAGAGACCCAGTACTTC. This codes for CASSQDREPLAPRRGHQETQYF.

The V call is TRBV4-1, the J call TRBJ2-7, with D possibly being TRBD1 (6 bases). V lost 1 base and J lost 3, with 7 bases in between. The germline CDR1 and CDR2 sequences are MGHRA and YSYEKL. The CDR3 contains 13 residues. The CDR3 DNA reads as TGCGCCAGCAGCCAAGCACAGGGCTACGAGCAGTACTTC. Amino acids: CASSQAQGYEQYF.

By its share, this clonotype is medium-sized. This chain joins TRBV6-5 and TRBJ2-2; D not certain. The CDR3 consists of 16 residues. Germline loops: CDR1 MNHEY, CDR2 SVGAGI. The V end was cut by 6 bases, the J end by 0 bases, with 14 bases between. DNA of the CDR3: TGTGCCAGCAGGACCCCGGACGGCCCGAACACCGGGGAGCTGTTTTTT. Amino acid sequence: CASRTPDGPNTGELFF.

This chain connects TRBV24-1 to TRBJ2-5; no firm D call. Trimming took off 9 bases at V and 5 bases at J, with 18 bases between the two ends. CDR3 length equals 14 residues. Germline CDR1 reads KGHDR; CDR2 reads SFDVKD. The CDR3 nucleotides are TGTGCCACCGGAGCCGGTCAGGTCGTGGAGACCCAGTACTTC. It yields the protein CATGAGQVVETQYF.

This chain links TRBV5-6 with TRBJ1-2; the D is unclear. Per the germline V gene, CDR1 is SGHDT and CDR2 is YYEEEE. V dropped 3 bases and J dropped 0 bases, with 9 bases sitting between them. This CDR3 is 14 amino acids long. CDR3 nucleotides: TGTGCCAGCAGCTCACCGGGAGCTAACTATGGCTACACCTTC. It codes for CASSSPGANYGYTF.

The V gene is TRBV7-6, the J gene TRBJ2-3, with 8 bases that match TRBD2. V was clipped by 5 bases and J by 8 bases; unmatched bases: 15. Germline loops: CDR1 SGHVS, CDR2 FNYEAQ. CDR3 length: 16 residues. In DNA form, the CDR3 reads TGTGCCAGCAGCCCCCGGGGGGGTAGCGGTTACGGTACGCAGTATTTT. Protein: CASSPRGGSGYGTQYF.

The V gene is TRBV7-6, the J gene TRBJ1-5, with a weak D call TRBD1 (5 bases). From germline, CDR1 is SGHVS and CDR2 FNYEAQ. V was shortened by 1 base and J by 7 bases, with 11 bases between the two germline ends. This CDR3 contains 14 residues. The CDR3 DNA reads TGTGCCAGCAGCTTAGGTCAGGGCTTACAGCCCCAGCATTTT. This codes for CASSLGQGLQPQHF.

The chain joins TRBV28 to TRBJ2-7; D is unresolved. The germline V and J ends were trimmed by 7 bases and 2 bases, with 9 bases remaining between them. There are 12 residues in the CDR3. Germline CDR1 is MDHEN and CDR2 is SYDVKM. CDR3 DNA: TGTGCCAGCACCCCGACCCCCTACGAGCAGTACTTC. This gives the protein CASTPTPYEQYF.

This clonotype was picked up one time. V and J are TRBV9 and TRBJ2-7; no reliable D call. CDR3 length: 14 residues. Trimming stripped 0 bases from V and 1 base from J, with 8 bases between. The V gene's germline CDR1 is SGDLS and CDR2 YYNGEE. The CDR3 DNA is TGTGCCAGCAGCGTAGGGAGTCTTTCCTACGAGCAGTACTTC. Its protein is CASSVGSLSYEQYF.

The V and J genes are TRBV19 and TRBJ2-7; 11 positions agree with TRBD1. With V trimmed by 11 bases and J by 6 bases, 12 bases remained unmatched. Germline V gene sequence: CDR1 LNHDA, CDR2 SQIVND (reference sequence). The CDR3 extends over 14 amino acids. CDR3 amino acids: CACRRGQGVGEQYF. The CDR3 region has the DNA TGTGCCTGCCGTCGGGGACAGGGGGTTGGCGAGCAGTACTTC. Combining the CDR3 with reference TRBV19 and TRBJ2-7 gives the whole variable domain DGGITQSPKYLFRKEGQNVTLSCEQNLNHDAMYWYRQDPGQGLRLIYYSQIVNDFQKGDIAEGYSVSREKKESFPLTVTSAQKNPTAFYLCACRRGQGVGEQYFGPGTRLTVT.

This clonotype was detected only a few times. The genes are TRBV10-3 and TRBJ1-4; D is unclear. The V end lost 0 bases, the J end lost 6 bases, and 11 bases lay between the germline ends. The CDR3 has 15 amino acids. CDR1 is ENHRY and CDR2 is SYGVKD in the germline V gene. CDR3 region: CAISESGGEDEKLFF. CDR3 nucleotide sequence: TGTGCCATCAGTGAGTCGGGCGGCGAAGATGAAAAACTGTTTTTT.

With regard to this clonotype: An end of the junction does not agree with germline; a read error may underlie this. V usage is TRBV6-1 and J usage is TRBJ2-2, with D maybe TRBD2 (6 bases). This CDR3 contains 16 residues. CDR1 is MNHNS, CDR2 SASEGT, per germline. CDR3 nucleotides: TGTGCCAGCACTGAATTTCCGGGGGCGAACACCGGGGAGCTGTTTTTT. Residues: CASTEFPGANTGELFF.

This clonotype was seen ten or more times. The chain carries TRBV6-2 or TRBV6-3 and TRBJ1-6, with unresolved D. Looked up from germline, CDR1 is MNHEY and CDR2 is SVGEGT. Trimming removed 10 bases at V and 10 bases at J, with 20 bases between. This CDR3 is 14 amino acids long. CDR3 amino acids: CAIRRNFPQSPLHF. DNA of the CDR3: TGTGCCATCAGACGAAATTTCCCCCAATCACCCCTCCACTTT.

By its share, this clonotype is medium-sized. J is TRBJ2-1 and V is TRBV11-1; 7 bases align to TRBD2. The CDR3 covers 16 residues. Germline CDR1 SGHAT, CDR2 FQDESV (reference sequence). V trimming: 3 bases; J trimming: 4 bases; junction bases outside the gene matches: 9. The CDR3 bases are TGTGCCAGCAGCTTTTGGGGCGGGGGTGATTACAATGAGCAGTTCTTC. It codes for CASSFWGGGDYNEQFF.

About this clonotype itself: A much larger clone lies a single base off, so this may be a read error. The chain has TRBV6-2 or TRBV6-3 and TRBJ2-5; D remains unclear. Germline values: CDR1 MNHEY, CDR2 SVGEGT. V was clipped by 0 bases and J by 4 bases, with 9 bases between them. This CDR3 spans 14 amino acids. The CDR3 coding sequence is TGTGCCAGCAGTTACTCGACATGGCTAGAGACCCAGTACTTC. Amino acid sequence: CASSYSTWLETQYF.

This clonotype is judged medium-sized (0.01 to 0.1%). V usage is TRBV13 and J usage is TRBJ2-7; D ambiguous. CDR3 length: 13 amino acids. The germline gives CDR1 PRHDT, CDR2 FYEKMQ (reference sequence). Trimming cost V 5 bases and J 5 bases, with 13 bases left between them. DNA for the CDR3: TGTGCCAGCAGCCCAGGCCCAGGAAACGAGCAGTACTTC. This gives the protein CASSPGPGNEQYF.

In its sample, this clonotype is medium-sized. The chain combines TRBV6-5 with TRBJ1-6, with TRBD1 as a possible D gene (6 bases). The CDR3 loop spans 14 amino acids. CDR1 is MNHEY and CDR2 is SVGAGI in the germline V gene. Trimming shortened V by 0 bases and J by 10 bases, and 10 bases separated the two germline ends. The CDR3 region has the DNA TGTGCCAGCAGTTACTCTCCAGGGGCCTCACCCCTCCACTTT. This gives the protein CASSYSPGASPLHF.

Relative to its sample, this clonotype is medium-sized. Its ends do not fully match the called genes, so a read error is possible. V and J are TRBV30 and TRBJ2-7; 10 nucleotides match TRBD1. CDR3 size: 13 residues. CDR1 and CDR2 (germline): GTSNPN, SVGIG (reference sequence). The CDR3 DNA reads as TGTGCCTGGAGTGTAGGACAGGGGGGTTCATCGTTCTTC. Residues: CAWSVGQGGSSFF.

This clonotype is categorized as medium-sized (0.01 to 0.1%). The rearrangement uses TRBV13 and TRBJ1-2, with 10 positions matching TRBD1. The CDR3 runs 16 residues. V lost 0 bases, J lost 2 bases, and 3 bases stayed unmatched. Germline loops: CDR1 PRHDT, CDR2 FYEKMQ (reference sequence). The CDR3 region is CASSLGGQGGNYGYTF. CDR3 nucleotide sequence: TGTGCCAGCAGCTTAGGTGGACAGGGGGGGAACTATGGCTACACCTTC.

The chain uses TRBV29-1 and TRBJ2-7; 8 positions agree with TRBD2. Per germline, CDR1 SQVTM and CDR2 ANQGSEA. Losses at the gene ends were 7 bases for V and 5 bases for J; bases not matched to a gene: 13. The CDR3 spans 14 residues. This CDR3 is CSGVEGAGVDEQYF. For the CDR3, the DNA is TGCAGCGGTGTAGAGGGAGCGGGGGTGGACGAGCAGTACTTC.